This T cell receptor beta chain originates from a study of blood T cell repertoires in COVID-19. The wider study: The origin of the acute and convalescent COVID-19 samples was the United States, Italy and Spain. The analysed material was cDNA or gDNA that came from T cells, B-cell-depleted T cells, or PBMCs.

Trimming shortened V by 2 bases and J by 5 bases, and 9 bases separated the two germline ends. This CDR3 spans 13 amino acids. Per the germline V gene, CDR1 is SGHTA and CDR2 is FQGTGA. In the original processing: Amplifying reference gene primers gave estimates of nucleated cell counts. Clones were read by immunoSEQ multiplex PCR, and TCRdb kept only the in-frame ones, dropping some. That table gives V, J and clone size, and the DNA gave D and trimming. This repertoire shows under 250,000 clones, 89% found once; its top ten account for around 6.5%. The receptor comes from a man between 60 and 75 years old who had recovered from COVID-19. The chain recombines TRBV7-3 with TRBJ2-5; D gene ambiguous. The sequenced material came from peripheral blood. In nucleotides, the CDR3 is TGTGCCAGCAGCTTAGCAGCGAGGGAGACCCAGTACTTC. Translated: CASSLAARETQYF.